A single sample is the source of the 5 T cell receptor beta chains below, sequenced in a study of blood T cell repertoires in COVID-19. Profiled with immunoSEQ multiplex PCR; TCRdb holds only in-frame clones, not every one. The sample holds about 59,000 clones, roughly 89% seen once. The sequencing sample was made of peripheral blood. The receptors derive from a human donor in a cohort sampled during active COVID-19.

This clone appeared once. The DNA of the CDR3 is TGCGCCAGCAGTGTACAGGGCCCCATCCCCTATGGCTACACCTTC. This gives the protein CASSVQGPIPYGYTF. The V gene is TRBV4-1, the J gene TRBJ1-2, with D possibly TRBD1 on 6 matching bases. The germline V gene has CDR1 MGHRA and CDR2 YSYEKL. This CDR3 is 15 amino acids long. V lost 6 bases, J lost 4 bases, and 18 bases lay in between.

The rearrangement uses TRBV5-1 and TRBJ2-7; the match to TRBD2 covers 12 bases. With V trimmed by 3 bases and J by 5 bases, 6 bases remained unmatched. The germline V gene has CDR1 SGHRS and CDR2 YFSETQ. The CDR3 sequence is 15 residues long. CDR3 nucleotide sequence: TGCGCCAGCAGCTCCAGACTAGCGGGAGCCCACGAGCAGTACTTC. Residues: CASSSRLAGAHEQYF.

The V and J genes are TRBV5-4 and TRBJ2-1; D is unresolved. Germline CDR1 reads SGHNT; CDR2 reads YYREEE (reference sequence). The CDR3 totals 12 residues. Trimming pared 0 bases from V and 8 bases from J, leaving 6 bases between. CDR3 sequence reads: CASSLDWYEQFF. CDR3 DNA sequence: TGTGCCAGCAGCTTGGACTGGTATGAGCAGTTCTTC. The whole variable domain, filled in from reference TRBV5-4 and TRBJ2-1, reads ETGVTQSPTHLIKTRGQQVTLRCSSQSGHNTVSWYQQALGQGPQFIFQYYREEENGRGNFPPRFSGLQFPNYSSELNVNALELDDSALYLCASSLDWYEQFFGPGTRLTVL.

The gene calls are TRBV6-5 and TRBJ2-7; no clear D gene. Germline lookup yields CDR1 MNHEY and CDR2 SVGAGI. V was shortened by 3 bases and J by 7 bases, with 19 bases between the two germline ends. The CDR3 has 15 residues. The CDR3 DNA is TGTGCCAGCAGTTATTCAACGGTCGGGTTTATAGAGCAGTACTTC. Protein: CASSYSTVGFIEQYF.

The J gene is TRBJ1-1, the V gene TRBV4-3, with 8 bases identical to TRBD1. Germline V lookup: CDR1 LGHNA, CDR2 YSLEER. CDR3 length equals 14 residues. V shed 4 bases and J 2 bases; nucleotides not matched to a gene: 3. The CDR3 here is CASSRGQGNTEAFF. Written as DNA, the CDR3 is TGCGCCAGCAGCCGTGGACAGGGAAACACTGAAGCTTTCTTT.